The 9 T cell receptor beta chains given below trace back to one sample, sequenced in a study of OX40 agonist ivuxolimab in advanced cancers. The protocol was immunoSEQ multiplex PCR, while the TCRdb copy is restricted to in-frame clones and leaves out a portion. The sample yields 55,000 to 70,000 clones, 86% seen once. The input for sequencing was CD4+ or CD8+ T cells sorted from blood, taken in a trial of the OX40 agonist ivuxolimab. The receptors were gathered from an adult with an advanced solid tumor such as melanoma, head and neck, liver or kidney cancer.

The chain uses TRBV7-9 and TRBJ1-1; 9 positions agree with TRBD1. With V trimmed by 3 bases and J by 4 bases, 6 bases remained unmatched. Germline V gene sequence: CDR1 SEHNR, CDR2 FQNEAQ (reference sequence). The CDR3 loop spans 15 amino acids. CDR3 protein: CASSFHRGRGTEAFF. In nucleotides, the CDR3 is TGTGCCAGCAGCTTCCACAGGGGGCGAGGCACTGAAGCTTTCTTT. The entire variable domain, with the rest obtained from reference TRBV7-9 and TRBJ1-1, is as follows: DTGVSQNPRHKITKRGQNVTFRCDPISEHNRLYWYRQTLGQGPEFLTYFQNEAQLEKSRLLSDRFSAERPKGSFSTLEIQRTEQGDSAMYLCASSFHRGRGTEAFFGQGTRLTVV.

The chain links TRBV29-1 to TRBJ2-1; TRBD1 aligns across 7 bases. Germline assignment: CDR1 SQVTM and CDR2 ANQGSEA. This CDR3 is 11 amino acids long. Trimming removed 2 bases from V and 13 bases from J; junction bases left unmatched: 5. In DNA form, the CDR3 reads TGCAGCGTTGAAAAGGGGGCTATTCAGTTCTTC. Protein sequence: CSVEKGAIQFF.

This sequence joins TRBV2 and TRBJ2-7, with D possibly being TRBD1 or TRBD2 (6 bases each). Germline V gene sequence: CDR1 SNHLY, CDR2 FYNNEI. The CDR3 loop spans 14 amino acids. V lost 5 bases and J 2 bases, leaving 13 bases between the germline ends. CDR3 residues: CASSTEGGAYEQYF. CDR3 sequence (DNA): TGTGCCAGCAGTACCGAGGGGGGAGCCTACGAGCAGTACTTC.

V is TRBV7-2 and J is TRBJ2-1; D not certain. Trimming took 1 base from V and 0 from J, leaving 7 bases between them. Germline values: CDR1 SGHTA, CDR2 FQGNSA. The length of the CDR3 is 15 residues. The CDR3 spells CASSLVGSSYNEQFF. The CDR3 nucleotides are TGTGCCAGCAGCTTAGTAGGTAGCTCCTACAATGAGCAGTTCTTC.

J is TRBJ1-1 and V is TRBV9, with a tentative D call TRBD1 (5 bases). V lost 0 bases to trimming and J lost 3 bases, with 12 bases between them. CDR3 size: 15 residues. CDR1 and CDR2 from the germline V gene are SGDLS and YYNGEE. In nucleotides, the CDR3 is TGTGCCAGCAGCGTAGATCCGGGGACCTACACTGAAGCTTTCTTT. This gives the protein CASSVDPGTYTEAFF.

This chain connects TRBV6-1 to TRBJ1-2, with D possibly matching TRBD1 (6 bases). This CDR3 is built from 15 residues. From germline, CDR1 is MNHNS and CDR2 SASEGT. Between the trimmed V and J ends, which lost 2 bases and 3 bases, there was a span of 13 bases. CDR3 nucleotides: TGTGCCAGCAGTGAAAGATGGTCAGGGGACTATGGCTACACCTTC. This encodes CASSERWSGDYGYTF.

This chain joins TRBV11-2 and TRBJ1-1, with 7 bases fitting TRBD1. Trimming cost V 5 bases and J 1 base; bases outside gene matches: 7. Germline CDR1 is SGHAT and CDR2 is FQNNGV. CDR3 length equals 15 residues. DNA for the CDR3: TGTGCCAGCAGCCTGTCGGGACAGACGAACACTGAAGCTTTCTTT. This translates into CASSLSGQTNTEAFF.

CDR3 residues: CASSYSNRGLGTEAFF. The CDR3, as DNA: TGTGCCAGCAGTTACTCGAATAGGGGGCTAGGAACTGAAGCTTTCTTT. This chain links TRBV6-5 with TRBJ1-1; 7 bases align to TRBD1. This CDR3 region has 16 residues. V lost 0 bases to trimming and J lost 5 bases; unmatched junction nucleotides: 9. The germline gives CDR1 MNHEY, CDR2 SVGAGI.

This clone was detected only once. The chain employs TRBV7-2 and TRBJ2-5; perhaps TRBD1 as D (6 bases). The CDR3 totals 16 residues. CDR1 is SGHTA and CDR2 is FQGNSA in the germline V gene. V was shortened by 1 base and J by 5 bases, with 17 bases between the two germline ends. The CDR3 region is CASSLGPAQRGETQYF. The CDR3 bases are TGTGCCAGCAGCTTAGGCCCAGCACAGAGGGGGGAGACCCAGTACTTC.